A selection of T cell receptor beta chains follows, all from one sample in a study of shared clonotypes between healthy human individuals. Produced via immunoSEQ multiplex PCR; TCRdb's table is partial and in-frame only. The sample yields 2 million to 2.5 million clones, over 90% seen once. Sequenced input: naive CD4+ T cells from PBMCs. Source of these receptors: a young man in good health. Some clones in this sample may be carry-over from other donors' samples. CDR3s include the opening cysteine and the closing phenylalanine or tryptophan. The D gene is left open where the match is weak. The size of a clone is reported for some rows only, either as once, few or many, or as a class for expanded clones.

d_gene	abundance	v_gene	j_gene	CDR3nt	CDR3aa
TRBD2	NA	TRBV5-6	TRBJ2-7	TGTGCCAGCAGCTTATATCTAGCGGGAATTATTCGGAGCGAGCAGTACTTC	CASSLYLAGIIRSEQYF
TRBD1	NA	TRBV7-2	TRBJ2-5	TGTGCCAGCAGCTTCCACAGGGGAGAGACCCAGTACTTC	CASSFHRGETQYF
TRBD2	once	TRBV7-3	TRBJ2-5	TGTGCCAGCAGCTTAGCGGGGGGAGAGACCCAGTACTTC	CASSLAGGETQYF
NA	NA	TRBV4-1	TRBJ2-7	TGCGCCAGCAGCCAAGATTCTTCCAGGTCTTCCTACGAGCAGTACTTC	CASSQDSSRSSYEQYF
TRBD2	NA	TRBV4-1	TRBJ2-3	TGCGCCAGCAGCCAAGGGCTAGCGGGAGGAGGAGGGCCCACAGATACGCAGTATTTT	CASSQGLAGGGGPTDTQYF
NA	once	TRBV28	TRBJ1-5	TGTGCCAGCAGCGACGCGGTGAGAGACAATCAGCCCCAGCATTTT	CASSDAVRDNQPQHF
NA	NA	TRBV10-3	TRBJ1-5	TGTGCCATCAGTGAGTCCGCAGGGAATCAGCCCCAGCATTTT	CAISESAGNQPQHF
TRBD1	NA	TRBV4-1	TRBJ1-2	TGCGCCAGCAGCCTCCGAGTAGGGACAGGGGGTCAAAAAAGCTATGGCTACACCTTC	CASSLRVGTGGQKSYGYTF
NA	NA	TRBV5-4	TRBJ2-3	TGTGCCAGCAGCCGACCGGGACTGACGTCCCCAGATACGCAGTATTTT	CASSRPGLTSPDTQYF
NA	once	TRBV28	TRBJ2-3	TGTGCCAGCATGGGGGGGGGCCAAAGCACAGATACGCAGTATTTT	CASMGGGQSTDTQYF
NA	NA	TRBV5-4	TRBJ2-5	TGTGCCAGCAGCATTCCGGGACGTACGATCCAAGAGACCCAGTACTTC	CASSIPGRTIQETQYF
TRBD2	NA	TRBV9	TRBJ2-5	TGTGCCAGCAGCGTAGCCCATATTGGGGCGGGAGAGGAGACCCAGTACTTC	CASSVAHIGAGEETQYF
TRBD1	few	TRBV18	TRBJ1-5	TGTGCCAGCTCATCCAGACAGGGTCAGAATGATCAGCCCCAGCATTTT	CASSSRQGQNDQPQHF
NA	NA	TRBV28	TRBJ1-5	TGTGCCAGCAGTTCTAATGGGCTAAATCAGCCCCAGCATTTT	CASSSNGLNQPQHF
TRBD2	once	TRBV28	TRBJ2-5	TGTGCCAGCAGTCCCTTGGGGACTAGCGGTTCTGAGACCCAGTACTTC	CASSPLGTSGSETQYF
TRBD1	NA	TRBV2	TRBJ2-7	TGTGCCAGCAGTGACTCAGTCAGGGGGCCTCTGAACGAGCAGTACTTC	CASSDSVRGPLNEQYF
TRBD1	NA	TRBV28	TRBJ2-7	TGTGCCAGCAGTCCCCGGGGACAGCCGGCAGAGGACGAGCAGTACTTC	CASSPRGQPAEDEQYF
TRBD1	NA	TRBV4-1	TRBJ1-2	TGCGCCAGCAGCCAAGAGGACAGACAGGGCGATGGCTACACCTTC	CASSQEDRQGDGYTF
TRBD2	NA	TRBV6-5	TRBJ2-1	TGTGCCAGCAAAGCGGGAGGGCGGAATGAGCAGTTCTTC	CASKAGGRNEQFF
TRBD2	NA	TRBV7-6	TRBJ2-7	TGTGCCAGCAGCTTGTGGTCTAGCGGGCCATCCTACGAGCAGTACTTC	CASSLWSSGPSYEQYF
TRBD1	few	TRBV7-2	TRBJ1-1	TGTGCCAGCAGCTTAGCGACAGGGGTGGGCACTGAAGCTTTCTTT	CASSLATGVGTEAFF
TRBD1	NA	TRBV5-4	TRBJ2-6	TGTGCCAGCAGCATCCGACAGGGTGGGTCTGGGGCCAACGTCCTGACTTTC	CASSIRQGGSGANVLTF
NA	NA	TRBV7-6	TRBJ2-7	TGTGCCAGCAGCTTAGTAAGCGGTAAAACCTACGAGCAGTACTTC	CASSLVSGKTYEQYF
TRBD1	NA	TRBV18	TRBJ1-5	TGTGCCAGCTCGCATACCGGGACAGGGGGTACGGTACAGCCCCAGCATTTT	CASSHTGTGGTVQPQHF
NA	NA	TRBV28	TRBJ2-7	TGTGCCAGCATCATCGGAGGGGGGAGTATCTACGAGCAGTACTTC	CASIIGGGSIYEQYF
NA	NA	TRBV28	TRBJ1-1	TGTGCCAGCAGTTTAGAGTCCGGGACGGTAAACACTGAAGCTTTCTTT	CASSLESGTVNTEAFF
TRBD2	NA	TRBV5-6	TRBJ2-7	TGTGCCAGCAGCTTTCGATGGGCGGGAGGCTCCTACGAGCAGTACTTC	CASSFRWAGGSYEQYF
NA	NA	TRBV14	TRBJ2-3	TGTGCCAGCAGCCAAAGGCTATCAGATACGCAGTATTTT	CASSQRLSDTQYF
TRBD1	NA	TRBV5-1	TRBJ1-2	TGCGCCAGCAGCTACTCTCAAAGGACAGGCTATGGCTACACCTTC	CASSYSQRTGYGYTF
NA	NA	TRBV10-1	TRBJ1-3	TGCGCCAGCTCTACGGGGTTTGCTGGAAACACCATATATTTT	CASSTGFAGNTIYF
NA	NA	TRBV4-2	TRBJ1-6	TGTGCCAGCAGCCCCAGCGGAAGGGCGGATAATTCACCCCTCCACTTT	CASSPSGRADNSPLHF
NA	few	TRBV27	TRBJ1-1	TGTGCCAGCAGTTTGCAGGGACCGTACACTGAAGCTTTCTTT	CASSLQGPYTEAFF
NA	NA	TRBV6-5	TRBJ2-1	TGTGCCAGCAGTTACTCGGGACTCTACAATGAGCAGTTCTTC	CASSYSGLYNEQFF
NA	once	TRBV18	TRBJ2-2	TGTGCCAGCTCACCAGGGAAGGGGGACACCGGGGAGCTGTTTTTT	CASSPGKGDTGELFF
NA	once	TRBV19	TRBJ2-2	TGTGCCAGTAGCCAACCGTCAGGTTACACGAACACCGGGGAGCTGTTTTTT	CASSQPSGYTNTGELFF
NA	NA	TRBV5-1	TRBJ2-5	TGCGCCAGCAGCTTGGGAGTGGAGACCCAGTACTTC	CASSLGVETQYF
NA	NA	TRBV7-6	TRBJ2-7	TGTGCCAGCAGCTTAGTTTGGGGAAGCTCCTACGAGCAGTACTTC	CASSLVWGSSYEQYF
TRBD2	NA	TRBV27	TRBJ2-3	TGTGCCAGCAGTTTGATCCCTAGCGGAGGCACAGATACGCAGTATTTT	CASSLIPSGGTDTQYF
NA	few	TRBV29-1	TRBJ1-2	TGCAGCGTTGATGACGGGAACTTC	CSVDDGNF
NA	NA	TRBV9	TRBJ2-1	TGTGCCAGCAGCTCCAGGCCAGGGGCCTATGAGCAGTTCTTC	CASSSRPGAYEQFF
TRBD1	NA	TRBV28	TRBJ1-5	TGTGCCAGCGTAAAGACAGGGTACGGACAGCCCCAGCATTTT	CASVKTGYGQPQHF
NA	NA	TRBV2	TRBJ2-7	TGTGCCAGTCACAGGGACGGCGGTCACGAGCAGTACTTC	CASHRDGGHEQYF
NA	once	TRBV20-1	TRBJ2-7	TGCAGTGCTTCCTGGTCCTACGAGCAGTACTTC	CSASWSYEQYF
NA	NA	TRBV7-2	TRBJ1-3	TGTGCCAGCAGCTTATACCGGAAAGGGGCGGCTGGAAACACCATATATTTT	CASSLYRKGAAGNTIYF